These 6 T cell receptor beta chains share one sample of origin, sequenced in a study of T cell repertoires in cytomegalovirus infection. TCRdb called the reads again in MiXCR, with one record for every CDR3 protein. The sample lists some 300,000 distinct CDR3 sequences; roughly a tenth were seen once. The sequencing input was PBMCs. All receptors come from a human donor in good health (CMV status not recorded). Some clones in this sample may be carry-over from other donors' samples.

The sample holds many counts of this clonotype. The chain uses TRBV27 and TRBJ1-1; D is unresolved. Trimming cost V 0 bases and J 5 bases, with 13 bases left between them. The length of the CDR3 is 15 residues. Germline V gives CDR1 MNHEY, CDR2 SMNVEV (reference sequence). The CDR3, as DNA: TGTGCCAGCAGTTTATCCTCGAAGGGAGGGACTGAAGCTTTCTTT. This codes for CASSLSSKGGTEAFF.

This clonotype was counted many times. The chain recombines TRBV7-2 with TRBJ2-1; 12 bases match TRBD2. The germline CDR1 and CDR2 sequences are SGHTA and FQGNSA. With V trimmed by 2 bases and J by 7 bases, 3 bases remained unmatched. The CDR3 loop spans 15 amino acids. In DNA, the CDR3 is TGTGCCAGCAGCTTACTAGCGGGGGGGTCTAATGAGCAGTTCTTC. This encodes CASSLLAGGSNEQFF. Combining the CDR3 with reference TRBV7-2 and TRBJ2-1 gives the whole variable domain GAGVSQSPSNKVTEKGKDVELRCDPISGHTALYWYRQSLGQGLEFLIYFQGNSAPDKSGLPSDRFSAERTGGSVSTLTIQRTQQEDSAVYLCASSLLAGGSNEQFFGPGTRLTVL.

This clonotype has ten or more counts. The V and J genes are TRBV12-3 or TRBV12-4 and TRBJ2-1, with 10 bases matching TRBD2. The junction had 7 bases not matched to a gene; V was cut back by 4 bases and J by 7 bases. The CDR3 totals 15 residues. DNA of the CDR3: TGTGCCAGCAGTTGGGCAGCGGGGGGGCGGAATGAGCAGTTCTTC. Translating it yields CASSWAAGGRNEQFF.

This clonotype was counted ten times or more. The CDR3 sequence is CASSPEGGRVTGELFF. Here the CDR3 DNA reads TGCGCCAGCAGCCCCGAGGGGGGGCGCGTCACCGGGGAGCTGTTTTTT. V usage is TRBV4-1 and J usage is TRBJ2-2, with a tentative D call TRBD2 (7 bases). Trimming shortened V by 4 bases and J by 4 bases, and 16 bases separated the two germline ends. The CDR3 runs 16 residues. The germline V gene has CDR1 MGHRA and CDR2 YSYEKL.

CDR3 protein: CSVSRRLQPGELFF. DNA of the CDR3: TGCAGCGTCTCCAGGCGCTTACAGCCCGGGGAGCTGTTTTTT. This chain uses TRBV29-1 with TRBJ2-2, with no clear D. Germline V CDR1 and CDR2: SQVTM, ANQGSEA. The CDR3 consists of 14 residues. V lost 6 bases to trimming and J lost 6 bases, with 17 bases between them.

V usage is TRBV20-1 and J usage is TRBJ2-3; D uncertain. V dropped 7 bases and J dropped 2 bases, with 22 bases sitting between them. Germline CDR1 DFQATT, CDR2 SNEGSKA (reference sequence). This CDR3 is 16 amino acids long. This chain's CDR3 is CSGKDKPKRNTDTQYF. The CDR3 DNA follows: TGCAGTGGTAAAGACAAGCCCAAAAGAAACACAGATACGCAGTATTTT.